Here is one T cell receptor (beta chain) with its context. Germline CDR1 KGHSH, CDR2 LQKENI. This CDR3 comprises 15 residues. Trimming took off 3 bases at V and 0 bases at J, with 9 bases between the two ends. The entry originates in a study of blood T cell repertoires in COVID-19. Turning to the study itself: Sites across the United States, Italy and Spain contributed samples from acute and convalescent COVID-19. Sample material is recorded as cDNA or gDNA derived from T cells, B-cell-depleted T cells, or PBMCs.

Per the authors' pipeline: Reference gene primers were amplified, and this amplification served to estimate nucleated cell counts. This table comes from immunoSEQ multiplex PCR, and its TCRdb copy is limited to in-frame clones, with some not included. V and J calls and clone size are those listed in that table; D and trimming were worked out from the DNA. The sample includes 110,000 to 150,000 clones, 82% seen only once; the top ten take roughly 4%. Sequencing was done on a sample of peripheral blood. The chain combines TRBV18 with TRBJ2-1; the D gene is possibly TRBD2 (5 bases). The sequence derives from a woman over 75 with acute or convalescent COVID-19. CDR3 bases: TGTGCCAGCTCACCTAGGACTGACTCCTACAATGAGCAGTTCTTC. This sequence encodes CASSPRTDSYNEQFF.